These 12 T cell receptor beta chains share one sample of origin, sequenced in a study of cytomegalovirus exposure and HLA in healthy donors (dated 2017 in TCRdb). Receptors were amplified or captured by the immunoSEQ multiplex PCR assay. A mixture of 60 forward primers for TCR Vbeta segments and 13 reverse primers for TCR Jbeta segments was used in the multiplex PCR. The clones in this table, taken by TCRdb from immuneACCESS, are in-frame only. Not every clone is retained; where verified, under half of the shortfall comes from an unresolved V gene, and the cause of the rest is unknown. The sample data list about 85,000 clones, and over 70% of these were observed just once. About 1.9% of the sample belongs to the ten largest clones. Sequenced: PBMCs. These receptors came from a boy between 10 and 17 years old in good health and CMV-seronegative.

This clone was seen once. This sequence joins TRBV30 and TRBJ2-7; D perhaps matches TRBD1 (6 bases). The length of the CDR3 is 21 residues. With 0 bases removed from V and 6 bases from J, the gap between germline ends came to 36 bases. The germline gives CDR1 GTSNPN, CDR2 SVGIG (reference sequence). The CDR3 sequence: CAWSVSFFSRGQSIYQSEQYF. As DNA, the CDR3 is TGTGCCTGGAGTGTATCCTTCTTCAGCCGCGGACAGTCGATTTATCAATCCGAGCAGTACTTC.

About this clone: The junction and the germline gene differ at one end; a read error may be behind it. The V and J genes are TRBV30 and TRBJ1-1; no clear D gene. The germline V gene encodes CDR1 GTSNPN and CDR2 SVGIG (reference sequence). The CDR3 length is 14 residues. This CDR3 is CAWSPEQWNTEAFF. DNA of the CDR3: TGTGCCTGGAGCCCTGAACAGTGGAACACCGAAGCTTTCTTT.

The rearrangement links TRBV18 to TRBJ2-5, with 10 bases that match TRBD2. The V gene's germline CDR1 is KGHSH and CDR2 LQKENI. The CDR3 extends over 14 amino acids. V trimming: 5 bases; J trimming: 4 bases; junction bases outside the gene matches: 4. CDR3 amino acids: CASSSSGSRETQYF. The CDR3 coding sequence is TGTGCCAGCTCATCTAGCGGGAGTCGAGAGACCCAGTACTTC.

The rearrangement links TRBV30 to TRBJ1-1; tentative D call: TRBD1 (6 bases). Per the germline V gene, CDR1 is GTSNPN and CDR2 is SVGIG (reference sequence). V shed 4 bases and J shed 6 bases, with 18 bases lying between them. The CDR3 sequence is 14 residues long. The CDR3 reads CAWIRQGQDPEAFF. Written as DNA, the CDR3 is TGTGCCTGGATTCGTCAGGGGCAGGACCCTGAAGCTTTCTTT.

Only a few counts were recorded for this clone. The chain employs TRBV6-1 and TRBJ1-2, with 9 bases that match TRBD1. This CDR3 contains 13 residues. Germline V CDR1 and CDR2: MNHNS, SASEGT. The J segment lost 6 bases and the V segment lost 3 bases, leaving 2 bases of the junction unmatched. The CDR3 DNA follows: TGTGCCAGCAGTGAGGGACAGGGTCATGGCTACACCTTC. Translating it yields CASSEGQGHGYTF.

In this sample, this clone turned up a few times. The chain combines TRBV29-1 with TRBJ2-1, with 7 bases lining up with TRBD2. Germline CDR1 SQVTM, CDR2 ANQGSEA. The CDR3 length is 14 residues. V dropped 3 bases and J dropped 0; count of bases not matched to a gene: 2. The CDR3 loop reads CSVEGGSSYNEQFF. As DNA, the CDR3 is TGCAGCGTTGAGGGCGGGAGCTCCTACAATGAGCAGTTCTTC.

The chain carries TRBV10-3 and TRBJ2-1; 10 bases fit TRBD2. Germline assignment: CDR1 ENHRY and CDR2 SYGVKD. Unmatched junction bases numbered 22, after V lost 11 bases and J lost 3 bases. This CDR3 is 19 amino acids long. In DNA form, the CDR3 reads TGTGCCGCCGGAGGGGCTAGCGGGAGTCCCTTAACCTTCTACAATGAGCAGTTCTTC. Encoded protein: CAAGGASGSPLTFYNEQFF.

The chain uses TRBV7-8 and TRBJ1-2, with D perhaps TRBD1 (5 bases). This CDR3 comprises 13 residues. The V end was cut by 0 bases, the J end by 8 bases, with 10 bases between. Germline CDR1 and CDR2: SGHVS and FQNEAQ. The chain's CDR3 is CASSLAQGQGYTF. The CDR3 coding sequence is TGTGCCAGCAGCTTAGCGCAGGGTCAGGGCTACACCTTC.

This clone was counted between two and nine times. This chain connects TRBV5-6 to TRBJ1-2; D ambiguous. Trimming pared 2 bases from V and 3 bases from J, leaving 11 bases between. CDR1 is SGHDT, CDR2 YYEEEE, per germline. The CDR3 contains 14 residues. The CDR3 is CASSFWAGDYGYTF. The CDR3, as DNA: TGTGCCAGCAGCTTCTGGGCAGGCGACTATGGCTACACCTTC.

V usage is TRBV7-3 and J usage is TRBJ2-3, with D tentatively TRBD1 (6 bases). Trimming removed 5 bases from V and 8 bases from J, with 14 bases in between. The CDR3 covers 13 residues. In germline, CDR1 is SGHTA, CDR2 FQGTGA. The CDR3 loop reads CASSPGQKSTQYF. The CDR3 coding sequence is TGTGCCAGCAGCCCCGGACAGAAGAGTACGCAGTATTTT.

V usage is TRBV27 and J usage is TRBJ2-1, with D uncertain. The CDR3 length is 13 residues. V was clipped by 3 bases and J by 2 bases, with 5 bases between them. The germline gives CDR1 MNHEY, CDR2 SMNVEV (reference sequence). As DNA, the CDR3 is TGTGCCAGCAGTTTGATAGCCTACAATGAGCAGTTCTTC. This codes for CASSLIAYNEQFF.

The CDR3 region has the DNA TGTGCCAGCAGTATGTGGGCGAAAGAGACCCAGTACTTC. As protein: CASSMWAKETQYF. The chain carries TRBV28 and TRBJ2-5; D call uncertain. Germline V gene sequence: CDR1 MDHEN, CDR2 SYDVKM. Trimming removed 5 bases at V and 3 bases at J, with 10 bases between. This CDR3 is built from 13 residues.